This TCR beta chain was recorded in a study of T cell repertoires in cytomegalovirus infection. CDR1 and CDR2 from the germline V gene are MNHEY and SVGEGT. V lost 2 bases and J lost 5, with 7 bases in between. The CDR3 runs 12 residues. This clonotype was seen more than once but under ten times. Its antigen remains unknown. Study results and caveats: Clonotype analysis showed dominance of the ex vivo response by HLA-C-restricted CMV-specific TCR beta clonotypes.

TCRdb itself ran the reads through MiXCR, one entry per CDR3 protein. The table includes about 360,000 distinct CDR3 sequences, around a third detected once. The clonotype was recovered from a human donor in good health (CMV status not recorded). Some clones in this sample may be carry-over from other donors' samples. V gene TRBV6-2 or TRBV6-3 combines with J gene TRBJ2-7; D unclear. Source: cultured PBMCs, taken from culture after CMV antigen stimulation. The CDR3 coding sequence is TGTGCCAGCAGTTACAGGTCCAACGAGCAGTACTTC. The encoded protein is CASSYRSNEQYF.